This TCR beta chain came from a study of vaccination effects on CD4 cells after COVID-19. Antigen-specific CD4+ T cells were expanded (with viral peptide pools) by the ViraFEST assay ahead of sequencing. Cells that had been cultured for roughly eleven days were the source of isolated CD4+ T cells. In the vaccine recipients, nucleocapsid antibodies were negative and there was no prior SARS-CoV-2 infection. At days 3 and 7, half of the medium was exchanged for IL-2 medium. Profiling relied on immunoSEQ multiplex PCR, and the TCRdb table lists in-frame clones only, not all of them. The repertoire holds tens of thousands of clones, roughly 70% seen once, with around 20% in the top ten. In the case of this clone: As yet, its antigen is unknown.

The sample was CD4+ T cells from PBMCs cultured with SARS-CoV-2 spike peptides, taken before COVID-19 vaccination. The sequence came from a human donor who received a COVID-19 vaccine.

The CDR3 region has the DNA TGCGCCAGCAGCCAAGGGGTTCGGTACACTGAAGCTTTCTTT. Translating it yields CASSQGVRYTEAFF. The rearrangement uses TRBV4-3 and TRBJ1-1; no clear D gene. V was pared by 1 base and J by 3 bases, with 9 bases between. CDR1 is LGHNA and CDR2 is YSLEER in the germline V gene. The CDR3 totals 14 residues.